This T cell receptor (beta chain) was sequenced for a study of T cells in tuberculosis. Study-wide context: A South African cohort included IGRA-negative adolescents, latently infected IGRA-positive adolescents and adults with active tuberculosis. Study-wide results and limits: Smaller alpha distances in active tuberculosis partly reflected shorter CDR3-alpha lengths.

Clones were sequenced by immunoSEQ multiplex PCR, and TCRdb holds only the in-frame ones, with some missing. The table records over 20,000 clones, less than 98% of them present only once. A word on this clone: The target antigen is unknown.

Sequenced material: PBMCs. This sequence was found in a donor aged 10-35 years with latent tuberculosis or without tuberculosis infection.

The CDR3 coding sequence is TGTGCCAGCAGCGCCCAGACTAGCGGGGGGACCAATGAGCAGTTCTTC. It is translated as CASSAQTSGGTNEQFF. The chain couples TRBV9 to TRBJ2-1; 13 bases align to TRBD2. There are 16 residues in the CDR3. The V segment lost 3 bases and the J segment 6 bases; nucleotides outside the gene matches: 6. In germline, CDR1 is SGDLS, CDR2 YYNGEE.